This T cell receptor beta chain was observed in a study of T cell responses to AZD1222 COVID-19 vaccine. In the study overall: Pooling was applied to second doses at about 4 or about 12 weeks. Broader study findings: The study found vaccine-associated CD4 TCRs spanning spike, dominant at 160-218 and 743-854. Reportedly, nearly half of unique spike TCRs recognized epitopes outside B.1.351/B.1.1.7 mutations. Only a handful of AZD1222 recipients were seropositive at baseline.

This CDR3 spans 14 amino acids. V was cut by 0 bases and J by 6 bases, with 9 bases left in between. Germline loops: CDR1 SGHRS, CDR2 YFSETQ. Remarks on this clone: Antigen: not known.

Only in-frame clones appear in the TCRdb table, and some are missing; sequencing was by immunoSEQ multiplex PCR. Altogether around 69,000 clones are present, about 88% being singletons, with the ten largest covering 11%. V and J are TRBV5-1 and TRBJ2-2; D is ambiguous. The receptor's source is an adult in good health. The source was peripheral blood, collected on day 0 of AZD1222 vaccination. CDR3 in amino acids: CASSLEVAAGELFF. For the CDR3, the DNA is TGCGCCAGCAGCTTGGAAGTGGCGGCCGGGGAGCTGTTTTTT.